This T cell receptor beta chain is from a study of low-dose radiotherapy and immunotherapy resistance in tumors. Study-level information: Patients were treated with intravenous nivolumab at 240 mg every two weeks and were also dosed with ipilimumab at 1 mg/kg every six weeks.

The V gene's germline CDR1 is SNHLY and CDR2 FYNNEI. CDR3 length equals 14 residues. V dropped 6 bases and J dropped 2 bases, with 14 bases sitting between them. The time point is: after trial treatment. The treatment: LDRT plus nivolumab, ipilimumab, low-dose cyclophosphamide and aspirin (RACIN trial). Alpha and beta chains were covered, as first-strand cDNA relied on TRAV- and TRBV-specific primers. Over approximately 19 PCR cycles, TCRs were amplified from a constant-region primer and V-primer adapter. mRNA, once isolated, was amplified by in vitro transcription. TCRdb recomputed calls from the reads with MiXCR, one row per CDR3 protein. The sample has roughly 100,000 distinct CDR3 sequences; roughly 19% are singletons. This clonotype has only a few counts.

The receptor was isolated from a female donor with ovarian cancer. The sequencing here drew on PBMCs, taken after low-dose radiotherapy plus immunotherapy. The V and J genes are TRBV2 and TRBJ2-7; D is uncertain. Here the CDR3 reads CASSRPEAPYEQYF. CDR3 DNA: TGTGCCAGCAGCCGTCCCGAAGCCCCCTACGAGCAGTACTTC.